A single sample is the source of the 27 T cell receptor beta chains below, sequenced in a study of blood T cell repertoires in COVID-19. TCRdb's copy holds only in-frame clones and misses some; the assay was immunoSEQ multiplex PCR. The table lists approximately 150,000 clones, roughly 80% of them singletons. The specimen sequenced was PBMCs or T cells enriched from blood (not recorded which). These receptor sequences come from a woman between 50 and 59 years old who had recovered from COVID-19.

This clone occurred a few times. J is TRBJ1-2 and V is TRBV6-5; the match to TRBD1 covers 7 bases. With 5 bases clipped from V and 5 bases from J, the junction kept 5 bases outside the gene matches. The CDR3 length is 13 residues. CDR1 MNHEY and CDR2 SVGAGI come from the germline V gene. CDR3 region: CASSHDRVYGYTF. CDR3 sequence (DNA): TGTGCCAGCAGTCACGACAGGGTTTATGGCTACACCTTC.

V and J are TRBV5-1 and TRBJ2-1; the D gene could be TRBD1 or TRBD2 (5 bases each). The CDR3 loop spans 14 amino acids. V shed 4 bases and J shed 2 bases, with 10 bases lying between them. The V gene's germline CDR1 is SGHRS and CDR2 YFSETQ. CDR3 sequence reads: CASSVGEPYNEQFF. Written as DNA, the CDR3 is TGCGCCAGCAGCGTGGGGGAGCCCTACAATGAGCAGTTCTTC.

The chain couples TRBV11-2 to TRBJ2-3; D unresolved. Per germline, CDR1 SGHAT and CDR2 FQNNGV. Trimming removed 5 bases from V and 8 bases from J, with 17 bases in between. This CDR3 contains 14 residues. The CDR3 region is CASSASISFGTQYF. In DNA, the CDR3 is TGTGCCAGCAGCGCAAGCATTAGCTTTGGTACGCAGTATTTT.

The DNA for the CDR3 is TGTGCCGCAGCAGTGGCGGCTCATGGCTACACCTTC. This codes for CAAAVAAHGYTF. The rearrangement links TRBV28 to TRBJ1-2; D not certain. There are 12 residues in the CDR3. Per the germline V gene, CDR1 is MDHEN and CDR2 is SYDVKM. Trimming removed 11 bases from V and 6 bases from J, with 16 bases in between.

The rearrangement links TRBV4-3 to TRBJ1-1; D gene unclear. V was trimmed by 0 bases and J by 3 bases, leaving 8 bases between them. The CDR3 totals 14 residues. Germline V gene lookup returns CDR1 LGHNA and CDR2 YSLEER. The CDR3 protein is CASSQDLGDTEAFF. The CDR3 bases are TGCGCCAGCAGCCAAGATCTAGGCGACACTGAAGCTTTCTTT.

This clone has only one observation. The chain combines TRBV24-1 with TRBJ1-1; TRBD1 might be the D (5 bases). CDR1 and CDR2 (germline): KGHDR, SFDVKD. The V and J ends lost 7 bases and 5 bases respectively, with 25 bases between them. The CDR3 is 17 residues long. In DNA form, the CDR3 reads TGTGCCACCAGCAATCGGATAGTTGGGGCGGGGAGTACTGAAGCTTTCTTT. Translation: CATSNRIVGAGSTEAFF.

The chain couples TRBV5-6 to TRBJ2-6; tentative D call: TRBD1 (5 bases). The CDR3 totals 13 residues. Germline V gives CDR1 SGHDT, CDR2 YYEEEE. V lost 6 bases to trimming and J lost 4 bases, with 8 bases between them. CDR3 sequence reads: CASIHRGANVLTF. The CDR3 region has the DNA TGTGCCAGCATCCACAGGGGGGCCAACGTCCTGACTTTC.

The chain uses TRBV19 and TRBJ1-5, with a tentative D call TRBD1 (6 bases). The CDR3 has 18 amino acids. V gave up 3 bases and J gave up 2 bases, with 20 bases separating them. Germline V CDR1 and CDR2: LNHDA, SQIVND (reference sequence). The chain's CDR3 is CASSILDRKGSGNQPQHF. In nucleotides, the CDR3 is TGTGCCAGTAGTATTCTCGACAGGAAGGGTTCGGGCAATCAGCCCCAGCATTTT.

The gene calls are TRBV29-1 and TRBJ1-4, with D unresolved. The CDR3 contains 11 residues. Deletions cut 6 bases from V and 8 bases from J, with 10 bases between. CDR1 and CDR2 (germline): SQVTM, ANQGSEA. CDR3 protein: CSVRTGEKLFF. The DNA of the CDR3 is TGCAGCGTCCGAACCGGGGAAAAACTGTTTTTT.

The chain is built from TRBV3-1 (or the pseudogene TRBV3-2) and TRBJ1-6; no reliable D call. V was pared by 1 base and J by 14 bases, with 6 bases between. The CDR3 totals 11 residues. In germline, CDR1 is LGHDT, CDR2 YNNKEL (reference sequence). The CDR3 region has the DNA TGTGCCAGCAGCCAAGGGGCCACCCTCCACTTT. The encoded protein is CASSQGATLHF.

The rearrangement joins TRBV9 to TRBJ1-5; D unclear. Trimming left V 4 bases short and J 0 bases short, with 5 bases between. The CDR3 sequence is 13 residues long. Germline values: CDR1 SGDLS, CDR2 YYNGEE. CDR3 amino acids: CASSQDSNQPQHF. Written as DNA, the CDR3 is TGTGCCAGCAGCCAGGATAGCAATCAGCCCCAGCATTTT.

The gene calls are TRBV6-5 and TRBJ2-7; D remains ambiguous. The CDR3 consists of 13 residues. Per the germline V gene, CDR1 is MNHEY and CDR2 is SVGAGI. V lost 4 bases to trimming and J lost 4 bases, with 11 bases between them. The CDR3: CASSSRSNYEQYF. CDR3 in DNA: TGTGCCAGCAGTTCCCGAAGCAATTACGAGCAGTACTTC.

This clone turned up a few times. The chain uses TRBV7-3 and TRBJ2-2, with TRBD2 identical over 8 bases. Unmatched junction bases numbered 9, after V lost 4 bases and J lost 5 bases. Germline V gene lookup returns CDR1 SGHTA and CDR2 FQGTGA. This CDR3 region has 16 residues. Here the CDR3 reads CASSSLSGRGTGELFF. The CDR3 DNA is TGTGCCAGCAGCTCCTTGAGCGGGAGAGGGACCGGGGAGCTGTTTTTT.

This clone has just a few counts. This chain joins TRBV7-2 and TRBJ1-2, with TRBD1 as a possible D gene (5 bases). Germline V gene data show CDR1 as SGHTA and CDR2 as FQGNSA. V lost 5 bases and J lost 6, with 22 bases in between. CDR3 length equals 16 residues. CDR3 sequence reads: CASSQGLRRARDGYTF. The CDR3 DNA reads as TGTGCCAGCAGCCAGGGCCTGAGACGGGCCCGAGATGGCTACACCTTC.

The rearrangement links TRBV3-1 (or the pseudogene TRBV3-2) to TRBJ1-1; D is uncertain. Trimming removed 1 base at V and 12 bases at J, with 9 bases between. The CDR3 is made up of 11 amino acids. CDR1 and CDR2 from the germline V gene are LGHDT and YNNKEL (reference sequence). CDR3 DNA sequence: TGTGCCAGCAGCCAAGGGCGGGGAACTTTCTTT. Its protein is CASSQGRGTFF.

The chain combines TRBV7-6 with TRBJ2-1; TRBD2 aligns across 8 bases. Trimming took 2 bases from V and 0 from J; bases not matched to a gene: 9. Germline CDR1 is SGHVS and CDR2 is FNYEAQ. The CDR3 sequence is 18 residues long. The DNA for the CDR3 is TGTGCCAGCAGCTTATGGGCGGGAGGCGTACGCTCCTACAATGAGCAGTTCTTC. Translation: CASSLWAGGVRSYNEQFF.

This chain connects TRBV7-2 to TRBJ1-6, with D possibly TRBD1 on 5 matching bases. The CDR3 covers 16 residues. V gave up 5 bases and J gave up 5 bases, with 16 bases separating them. Germline V lookup: CDR1 SGHTA, CDR2 FQGNSA. In DNA, the CDR3 is TGTGCCAGCAGCACCACAGGAATCAGAAATAATTCACCCCTCCACTTT. Amino acid sequence: CASSTTGIRNNSPLHF.

CDR3 region: CASSRTSPVGEQFF. DNA for the CDR3: TGTGCCAGCAGCAGGACTAGTCCCGTCGGTGAGCAGTTCTTC. V is TRBV28 and J is TRBJ2-1; 7 bases align to TRBD2. This CDR3 has 14 residues. After removal of 6 bases from V and 9 bases from J, the junction contained 11 bases not matched to a gene. Germline loops: CDR1 MDHEN, CDR2 SYDVKM.

The chain carries TRBV28 and TRBJ2-1; TRBD1 agrees at 9 bases. Losses at the gene ends were 2 bases for V and 5 bases for J; bases not matched to a gene: 7. This CDR3 is built from 16 residues. Germline V lookup: CDR1 MDHEN, CDR2 SYDVKM. The CDR3 here is CASSLPGTGKNNEQFF. The DNA of the CDR3 is TGTGCCAGCAGTTTACCTGGGACAGGGAAGAACAATGAGCAGTTCTTC.

The gene calls are TRBV2 and TRBJ1-2; D possibly corresponds to TRBD1 (5 bases). The CDR3 is made up of 13 amino acids. Trimming removed 6 bases at V and 3 bases at J, with 11 bases between. The V gene's germline CDR1 is SNHLY and CDR2 FYNNEI. The CDR3 DNA sequence: TGTGCCAGCAGATTGCAGGGTGACTATGGCTACACCTTC. Translated: CASRLQGDYGYTF.

The chain uses TRBV9 and TRBJ2-2; the D is unclear. From germline, CDR1 is SGDLS and CDR2 YYNGEE. V was trimmed by 4 bases and J by 4 bases, leaving 14 bases between them. This CDR3 contains 15 residues. The DNA of the CDR3 is TGTGCCAGCAGCCTCCCCCCCAGGCCCACCGGGGAGCTGTTTTTT. It specifies CASSLPPRPTGELFF.

This chain joins TRBV7-9 and TRBJ2-5; a possible D gene is TRBD2 (5 bases). V was clipped by 5 bases and J by 2 bases, with 9 bases between them. The CDR3 length is 13 residues. The germline gives CDR1 SEHNR, CDR2 FQNEAQ (reference sequence). DNA of the CDR3: TGTGCCAGCAGCAACCCGGGGCAAGAGACCCAGTACTTC. It specifies CASSNPGQETQYF.

This chain joins TRBV28 and TRBJ1-4; possible D gene TRBD1, 6 bases. V was pared by 6 bases and J by 6 bases, with 17 bases between. Germline V CDR1 and CDR2: MDHEN, SYDVKM. The CDR3 length is 15 residues. This CDR3 reads CASSREVQGYEKLFF. CDR3 sequence (DNA): TGTGCCAGCAGCCGAGAAGTTCAGGGGTATGAAAAACTGTTTTTT.

The V gene is TRBV7-3, the J gene TRBJ2-3, with 10 bases fitting TRBD1. CDR1 is SGHTA, CDR2 FQGTGA, per germline. The CDR3 totals 14 residues. V lost 5 bases and J lost 3; bases outside the gene matches: 2. DNA for the CDR3: TGTGCCAGCAGCCGGACAGGGGGGACAGATACGCAGTATTTT. The encoded protein is CASSRTGGTDTQYF.

The chain combines TRBV10-3 with TRBJ2-5, with 8 nucleotides matching TRBD1. V lost 10 bases and J lost 5; bases outside the gene matches: 12. From germline, CDR1 is ENHRY and CDR2 SYGVKD. The CDR3 has 14 amino acids. The CDR3 coding sequence is TGTGCCACCGCGACAGGGGCTACACAGGAGACCCAGTACTTC. Translated: CATATGATQETQYF.

This chain connects TRBV10-3 to TRBJ2-7, with D perhaps matching TRBD1 (5 bases). V lost 6 bases and J 6 bases, leaving 12 bases between the germline ends. Per germline, CDR1 ENHRY and CDR2 SYGVKD. The CDR3 is 12 amino acids. This CDR3 is CAIRSNTGEQYF. The CDR3 nucleotides are TGTGCCATCAGGAGCAATACAGGCGAGCAGTACTTC.

V usage is TRBV7-2 and J usage is TRBJ2-7, with TRBD1 as a possible D gene (5 bases). CDR1 SGHTA and CDR2 FQGNSA come from the germline V gene. CDR3 size: 14 residues. The V end was cut by 1 base, the J end by 0 bases, with 7 bases between. The CDR3 nucleotides read TGTGCCAGCAGCTTAGACAGGAGCTCCTACGAGCAGTACTTC. It translates to CASSLDRSSYEQYF.